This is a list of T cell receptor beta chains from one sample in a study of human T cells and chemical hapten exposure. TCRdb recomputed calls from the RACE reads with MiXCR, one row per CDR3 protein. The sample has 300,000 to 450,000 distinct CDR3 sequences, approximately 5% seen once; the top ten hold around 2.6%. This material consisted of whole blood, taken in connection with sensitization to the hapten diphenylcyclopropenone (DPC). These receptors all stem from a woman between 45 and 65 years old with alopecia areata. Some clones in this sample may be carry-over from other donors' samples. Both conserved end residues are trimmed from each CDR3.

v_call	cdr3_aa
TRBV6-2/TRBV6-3	ASRLAGGPGEQY
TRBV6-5	ASSTTLGRGSSYEQY
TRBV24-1	ATSPPPPIAGDQPQH
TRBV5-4	ASSLVQVAGGPPDTQY
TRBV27	ASSLFLGEGGTEAF
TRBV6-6	ASKQGVGYGYT
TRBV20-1	SAPGQTYGEQY
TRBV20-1	SARDLGRGRDQPQH
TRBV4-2	ASSQEVNSGYEQY
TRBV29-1	SGVRALGNEQF
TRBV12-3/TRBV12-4	ASTVESGNTIY
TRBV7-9	ASRHRGGELF
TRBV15	ATSRDSRGTNEQF
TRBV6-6	ASSYGASSGTDTQY
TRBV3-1	ASSRTSGETDTQY
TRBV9	ASSPRTGQAAF
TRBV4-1	ASSQEGSYGYT
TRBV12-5	ASGSEKGEQY
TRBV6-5	ASSFAPGGGNGYT
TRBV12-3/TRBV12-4	ASTVQGNIQY
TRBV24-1	ATSDPGLGSDTQY
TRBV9	ASSGGTALAELF
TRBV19	ASRPQTGAGGYT
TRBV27	ASSWGQGPHQPQH
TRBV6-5	ASSPYRGLGGNTEAF
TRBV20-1	SAGGTDQPQH
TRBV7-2	ASSLAVGQGYEKLF
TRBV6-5	ASSYGGTPSPLH
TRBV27	ASSSPGTVSYEQY
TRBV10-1	ASLLAGSYNEQF
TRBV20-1	SARVTGVQINYGYT
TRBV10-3	AIRTGASTEAF
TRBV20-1	SASNIAKNIQY
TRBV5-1	ASSRGLAGATDTQY
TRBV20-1	SATNRTLYT
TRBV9	ASSTGQGAIHEQY
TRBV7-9	ASTGSWEQF
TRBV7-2	ASSLARGDETQY
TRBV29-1	SVEDRWAGGIDTQY
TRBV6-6	ASFGPGETQY
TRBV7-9	ALGGGGNTIY
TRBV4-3	ASSVQGRGNYEQY
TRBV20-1	SARDRVQETQY
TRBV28	ASIPAAGTGRYEQY
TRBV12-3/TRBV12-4	ASSPRLAGTGEQY
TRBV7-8	ASSIQDTQY
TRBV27	ASSYVGGVTNEKLF
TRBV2	ASTPGGGKNHNEQF
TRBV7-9	ASSQKPTGSGNTIY
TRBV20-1	SAATGTHEQY
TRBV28	ASSQPGQGAREQY
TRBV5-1	ASSSSGHDVNTEAF
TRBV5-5	ASSLVVRLGGNTEAF
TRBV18	ASSSTQGRTEAF
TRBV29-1	SVNSDNEQF